A selection of T cell receptor beta chains follows, all from one sample in a study of T cell responses to AZD1222 COVID-19 vaccine. Profiling relied on immunoSEQ multiplex PCR, and the TCRdb table lists in-frame clones only, not all of them. This table holds about 120,000 clones, approximately 92% found once. Material: peripheral blood, obtained on day 0 of AZD1222 vaccination. These TCRs come from an adult in good health. The CDR3 runs from the conserved cysteine through the conserved F or W. D genes are given only for firm matches. Not all rows give a size; the values are once, few, many and, for expanded clones, a class.

d_call	v_call	j_call	clone_size	cdr3_length	cdr3_nt	cdr3_aa
.	TRBV6-2/TRBV6-3	TRBJ2-7	once	11	TGTGCCAGCAGTTACAGAGGGGAGCAGTACTTC	CASSYRGEQYF
.	TRBV18	TRBJ1-2	.	15	TGTGCCAGCTCGCAGCTTACGACAGCTAACTATGGCTACACCTTC	CASSQLTTANYGYTF
.	TRBV15	TRBJ1-1	.	15	TGTGCCACCAGCAGGGATCTAGGGGGGAACACTGAAGCTTTCTTT	CATSRDLGGNTEAFF
TRBD1	TRBV9	TRBJ2-2	.	19	TGTGCCAGCAGCGTAGCTACGGGGGGACAGGGGACTCGCACCGGGGAGCTGTTTTTT	CASSVATGGQGTRTGELFF
.	TRBV7-9	TRBJ2-5	few	14	TGTGCCAGCAGAACGGACAAGTACCAAGAGACCCAGTACTTC	CASRTDKYQETQYF
TRBD1	TRBV4-3	TRBJ2-1	.	15	TGCGCCAGCAGCCATGGGACAGGGGTTTACAATGAGCAGTTCTTC	CASSHGTGVYNEQFF
TRBD2	TRBV4-3	TRBJ2-1	.	16	TGCGCCAGCAGCCAACAGGCAGCGGGAGCACACAATGAGCAGTTCTTC	CASSQQAAGAHNEQFF
.	TRBV27	TRBJ1-1	.	15	TGTGCCAGCAGATCTCGCGGAGGGTTGGCCACTGAAGCTTTCTTT	CASRSRGGLATEAFF
.	TRBV6-5	TRBJ1-5	.	15	TGTGCCAGCAGTTACTCGGTTTTGAGCAATCAGCCCCAGCATTTT	CASSYSVLSNQPQHF
TRBD2	TRBV4-1	TRBJ2-7	.	15	TGCGCCAGCAGCCAAAGGGACGGGGAGGGGTACGAGCAGTACTTC	CASSQRDGEGYEQYF
.	TRBV7-2	TRBJ2-3	.	13	TGTGCCAGCAGCTTAGATAGCACAGATACGCAGTATTTT	CASSLDSTDTQYF
TRBD1	TRBV7-2	TRBJ1-3	.	14	TGTGCCAGCAGCTATACAGGGGTCAGAAACACCATATATTTT	CASSYTGVRNTIYF
.	TRBV30	TRBJ1-3	.	14	TGTGCCTGGGACCCGGGACATTCTGGAAACACCATATATTTT	CAWDPGHSGNTIYF
.	TRBV7-2	TRBJ2-3	.	16	TGTGCCAGCAGCCACCCGGGGATGTGGGCCCCAGATACGCAGTATTTT	CASSHPGMWAPDTQYF
TRBD2	TRBV3-1/TRBV3-2	TRBJ2-1	.	18	TGTGCCAGCAGCCAAGTGGGTTGGACTAGCGGGACCTACAATGAGCAGTTCTTC	CASSQVGWTSGTYNEQFF
.	TRBV5-8	TRBJ1-1	.	12	TGTGCCAGCAGCTTGCGTGGCACTGAAGCTTTCTTT	CASSLRGTEAFF
.	TRBV7-2	TRBJ1-2	.	15	TGTGCCAGCAGCCAAGGATCGGGACGGATCTATGGCTACACCTTC	CASSQGSGRIYGYTF
TRBD1	TRBV25-1	TRBJ2-2	.	15	TGTGCCAGCAGTGAAGGGACAGCGGACACCGGGGAGCTGTTTTTT	CASSEGTADTGELFF
TRBD1	TRBV14	TRBJ1-2	.	13	TGTGCCAGCAGCTTGGGACAGGGCTATGGCTACACCTTC	CASSLGQGYGYTF
.	TRBV6-5	TRBJ1-1	once	13	TGTGCCAGCAGCCACCATTCGAACACTGAAGCTTTCTTT	CASSHHSNTEAFF
TRBD1	TRBV29-1	TRBJ1-4	once	13	TGCAGCGCTAACAGGGGCCCCGGCCAAAAACTGTTTTTT	CSANRGPGQKLFF
.	TRBV27	TRBJ2-7	.	13	TGTGCCAGCAGTTTCGGGCGCTCCTACGAGCAGTACTTC	CASSFGRSYEQYF
.	TRBV6-6	TRBJ1-5	.	10	TGTGCCGCCGGCAATCAGCCCCAGCATTTT	CAAGNQPQHF
.	TRBV7-6	TRBJ1-5	.	16	TGTGCCAGCAGCTTGGGACCCAGAGTAACCAATCAGCCCCAGCATTTT	CASSLGPRVTNQPQHF
.	TRBV9	TRBJ1-1	.	15	TGTGCCAGCAGTTCCCCCTTTCGGGGGTACACTGAAGCTTTCTTT	CASSSPFRGYTEAFF
.	TRBV20-1	TRBJ2-2	.	12	TGCAGTGCTAGTGACGAGGCCGGGGAGCTGTTTTTT	CSASDEAGELFF
TRBD2	TRBV5-1	TRBJ2-1	.	16	TGCGCCAGCAGCCGTATAGCGGGAGGGCCGTTGAATGAGCAGTTCTTC	CASSRIAGGPLNEQFF
.	TRBV5-6	TRBJ2-7	.	11	TGTGCCAGCAGCACCCTGGACGAGCAGTACTTC	CASSTLDEQYF
.	TRBV2	TRBJ1-2	once	14	TGTGCCAGCAGTGAACGGGCAGGGCACTATGGCTACACCTTC	CASSERAGHYGYTF
.	TRBV27	TRBJ2-1	.	16	TGTGCCAGCAGTCCCATATCAGGGCGCGGAGGGATGGAGCAGTTCTTC	CASSPISGRGGMEQFF
.	TRBV11-2	TRBJ1-5	.	16	TGTGCCAGCAGCTTAGATGGGTCGGGACTGCATCAGCCCCAGCATTTT	CASSLDGSGLHQPQHF
TRBD1	TRBV28	TRBJ1-2	.	14	TGTGCCAGCAGTCCAACAGGGGGCAGCTATGGCTACACCTTC	CASSPTGGSYGYTF
TRBD1	TRBV12-3/TRBV12-4	TRBJ2-2	.	13	TGTGCCAGCAGCGGGACAGTGGCCGGGGAGCTGTTTTTT	CASSGTVAGELFF
TRBD1	TRBV28	TRBJ1-5	.	16	TGTGCCAGCAGTTCCCCGGACAGGGCCATCAATCAGCCCCAGCATTTT	CASSSPDRAINQPQHF
.	TRBV6-5	TRBJ1-1	.	14	TGTGCCAGCAGTTACTCGATCAGGGACACTGAAGCTTTCTTT	CASSYSIRDTEAFF
TRBD1	TRBV5-5	TRBJ1-3	.	15	TGTGCCAGCAGCTCTACAGGGGGCTCTGGAAACACCATATATTTT	CASSSTGGSGNTIYF
TRBD1	TRBV28	TRBJ2-7	.	15	TGTGCCAGCAGTACTCCCGGGACAGGGGCCTACGAGCAGTACTTC	CASSTPGTGAYEQYF
TRBD2	TRBV5-4	TRBJ2-7	.	14	TGTGCCAGCAGTCGGACTAGCGGCTCCTACGAGCAGTACTTC	CASSRTSGSYEQYF
.	TRBV11-2	TRBJ1-3	.	15	TGTGCCAGCAGCCACGGGAGAGGCTCTGGAAACACCATATATTTT	CASSHGRGSGNTIYF
.	TRBV9	TRBJ2-7	few	14	TGTGCCAGCAGCGTAGACGTGGGCTCCTACGAGCAGTACTTC	CASSVDVGSYEQYF
.	TRBV1	TRBJ1-2	.	14	TGCACTAAGACCGGGACAGCGGGTTTCTATGGCTACACCTTC	CTKTGTAGFYGYTF
.	TRBV28	TRBJ2-7	.	13	TGTGCCAGCAGAACCGGGAGTATAGACGAGCAGTACTTC	CASRTGSIDEQYF